These 28 T cell receptor beta chains came from one sample sequenced in a study of blood T cell repertoires in COVID-19. Some clones are missing from TCRdb's copy, which holds only in-frame ones; the method was immunoSEQ multiplex PCR. The sample consists of under 95,000 clones, about 80% of them appearing once. The source material was peripheral blood. The receptors originated from a woman aged 65 to 85 with acute or convalescent COVID-19.

The chain recombines TRBV3-1 (or the pseudogene TRBV3-2) with TRBJ1-3, with D unresolved. Trimming shortened V by 4 bases and J by 1 base, and 14 bases separated the two germline ends. The CDR3 runs to 16 residues. CDR1 and CDR2 from the germline V gene are LGHDT and YNNKEL (reference sequence). The CDR3 DNA reads TGTGCCAGCAGCCTCAATTTGGGCGGGTCTGGAAACACCATATATTTT. Protein sequence: CASSLNLGGSGNTIYF.

The gene calls are TRBV9 and TRBJ2-1; TRBD2 matches at 12 bases. Germline CDR1 reads SGDLS; CDR2 reads YYNGEE. Trimming at V came to 2 bases and at J to 3 bases, leaving 3 bases not matched to a gene. The CDR3 is 16 amino acids. CDR3 protein: CASSVTSGGIYNEQFF. The CDR3 bases are TGTGCCAGCAGCGTCACTAGCGGGGGGATCTACAATGAGCAGTTCTTC. The full variable domain, rest sourced from reference TRBV9 and TRBJ2-1, is DSGVTQTPKHLITATGQRVTLRCSPRSGDLSVYWYQQSLDQGLQFLIQYYNGEERAKGNILERFSAQQFPDLHSELNLSSLELGDSALYFCASSVTSGGIYNEQFFGPGTRLTVL.

This clone was seen once. The chain is built from TRBV7-8 and TRBJ1-2, with TRBD1 matching over 8 bases. Germline V CDR1 and CDR2: SGHVS, FQNEAQ. The CDR3 totals 15 residues. The J segment lost 0 bases and the V segment lost 6 bases, leaving 6 bases of the junction unmatched. CDR3 DNA sequence: TGTGCCAGCAGTCCGGGACAGGTTACTAACTATGGCTACACCTTC. Its protein is CASSPGQVTNYGYTF. Drawing the rest from reference TRBV7-8 and TRBJ1-2, the complete variable domain is GAGVSQSPRYKVAKRGQDVALRCDPISGHVSLFWYQQALGQGPEFLTYFQNEAQLDKSGLPSDRFFAERPEGSVSTLKIQRTQQEDSAVYLCASSPGQVTNYGYTFGSGTRLTVV.

This chain connects TRBV5-6 to TRBJ2-1; no clear D. Looked up from germline, CDR1 is SGHDT and CDR2 is YYEEEE. With 5 bases removed from V and 0 bases from J, the gap between germline ends came to 12 bases. The CDR3 sequence is 15 residues long. CDR3 sequence reads: CASSSIASSYNEQFF. In nucleotides, the CDR3 is TGTGCCAGCAGTTCGATCGCTAGCTCCTACAATGAGCAGTTCTTC.

The chain has TRBV5-4 and TRBJ2-2, with 7 positions matching TRBD2. There are 15 residues in the CDR3. The junction had 1 base not matched to a gene; V was cut back by 2 bases and J by 0 bases. The V gene's germline CDR1 is SGHNT and CDR2 YYREEE (reference sequence). The CDR3 region has the DNA TGTGCCAGCAGCTTTCTAGCGGCGAACACCGGGGAGCTGTTTTTT. Amino acids: CASSFLAANTGELFF.

The rearrangement joins TRBV7-6 to TRBJ1-1; 7 bases map to TRBD1. The V gene's germline CDR1 is SGHVS and CDR2 FNYEAQ. The CDR3 runs to 14 residues. Losses at the gene ends were 3 bases for V and 5 bases for J; bases not matched to a gene: 6. CDR3 in amino acids: CASSLTGRWTEAFF. For the CDR3, the DNA is TGTGCCAGCAGCTTGACAGGGAGGTGGACTGAAGCTTTCTTT.

In its sample, this clone was seen a few times. Other DNA sequences in this specimen translate into the identical CDR3. This chain connects TRBV5-1 to TRBJ1-1, with 8 positions matching TRBD1. This CDR3 has 13 amino acids. Germline assignment: CDR1 SGHRS and CDR2 YFSETQ. The V gene end was trimmed by 2 bases and the J gene end by 4 bases; junction bases not matched to a gene: 1. As DNA, the CDR3 is TGCGCCAGCAGCTTAGACAGGGGCACTGAAGCTTTCTTT. Amino acids: CASSLDRGTEAFF.

The gene calls are TRBV2 and TRBJ2-6; 7 nucleotides line up with TRBD1. The CDR3 covers 17 residues. Per the germline V gene, CDR1 is SNHLY and CDR2 is FYNNEI. Trimming took 6 bases from V and 4 from J; bases not matched to a gene: 12. The CDR3 is CASRPETGQVGANVLTF. The DNA of the CDR3 is TGTGCCAGCAGGCCAGAGACAGGGCAGGTGGGGGCCAACGTCCTGACTTTC.

V and J are TRBV5-1 and TRBJ1-6; D gene unclear. CDR1 and CDR2 from the germline V gene are SGHRS and YFSETQ. This CDR3 contains 14 residues. Deletions cut 0 bases from V and 10 bases from J, with 11 bases between. The CDR3 coding sequence is TGCGCCAGCAGCTTGGAAGGCAGCGAATCACCCCTCCACTTT. It translates to CASSLEGSESPLHF.

This clone appeared a few times. This chain connects TRBV11-3 to TRBJ1-2; no firm D call. Germline CDR1 and CDR2: SGHNT and YENEEA. CDR3 size: 13 residues. Trimming removed 1 base from V and 6 bases from J, with 9 bases in between. The CDR3 region has the DNA TGTGCCAGCAGCTTAGCAGGTTCTAATGGCTACACCTTC. Its protein product is CASSLAGSNGYTF.

V gene TRBV7-9 combines with J gene TRBJ1-3, with D maybe TRBD1 (6 bases). Trimming left V 3 bases short and J 0 bases short, with 9 bases between. The CDR3 length is 15 residues. In germline, CDR1 is SEHNR, CDR2 FQNEAQ (reference sequence). CDR3 sequence: CASSFAGASGNTIYF. The CDR3 DNA sequence: TGTGCCAGCAGCTTTGCAGGGGCCTCTGGAAACACCATATATTTT.

The chain links TRBV16 to TRBJ1-2, with TRBD1 identical over 9 bases. The CDR3 totals 16 residues. Germline trimming cut 2 bases from V and 8 bases from J; bases unmatched to any gene: 12. Germline V gene data show CDR1 as KGHSY and CDR2 as FQNENV. The chain's CDR3 is CASSQTGQGRPGGYTF. The CDR3 coding sequence is TGTGCCAGCAGCCAAACGGGACAGGGAAGGCCGGGCGGCTACACCTTC.

The chain links TRBV4-1 to TRBJ2-7; D gene unclear. This CDR3 is built from 14 residues. V lost 3 bases and J lost 3, with 12 bases in between. CDR1 is MGHRA and CDR2 is YSYEKL in the germline V gene. The CDR3 loop is CASSHLTNSYEQYF. The CDR3 DNA sequence: TGCGCCAGCAGCCACTTAACCAACAGCTACGAGCAGTACTTC.

This clone was seen only a few times. The chain links TRBV6-1 to TRBJ2-7; the match to TRBD2 covers 7 bases. The V gene end was trimmed by 3 bases and the J gene end by 4 bases; junction bases not matched to a gene: 12. The germline V gene encodes CDR1 MNHNS and CDR2 SASEGT. The CDR3 runs to 16 residues. This chain's CDR3 is CASSDGGVIRYYEQYF. In DNA, the CDR3 is TGTGCCAGCAGTGATGGGGGGGTAATACGCTATTACGAGCAGTACTTC.

J is TRBJ2-5 and V is TRBV11-3; the match to TRBD2 covers 12 bases. Germline V CDR1 and CDR2: SGHNT, YENEEA. V shed 5 bases and J 4 bases; nucleotides not matched to a gene: 5. There are 15 residues in the CDR3. The CDR3 spells CASSLLTSGGETQYF. CDR3 sequence (DNA): TGTGCCAGCAGCCTATTGACTAGCGGGGGAGAGACCCAGTACTTC. Looking up the rest from reference TRBV11-3 and TRBJ2-5 gives the full variable domain: EAGVVQSPRYKIIEKKQPVAFWCNPISGHNTLYWYLQNLGQGPELLIRYENEEAVDDSQLPKDRFSAERLKGVDSTLKIQPAELGDSAVYLCASSLLTSGGETQYFGPGTRLLVL.

This clone was seen once. This sequence joins TRBV5-1 and TRBJ1-3; 9 positions agree with TRBD1. CDR3 size: 16 residues. V was clipped by 3 bases and J by 1 base; unmatched bases: 5. Germline CDR1 SGHRS, CDR2 YFSETQ. As DNA, the CDR3 is TGCGCCAGCAGCTCCGGGACAGGGTTTTCTGGAAACACCATATATTTT. As protein: CASSSGTGFSGNTIYF.

CDR3 sequence reads: CASSEDGTGITNQPQHF. CDR3 DNA sequence: TGTGCCAGCAGTGAAGACGGGACAGGCATTACCAATCAGCCCCAGCATTTT. This sequence joins TRBV2 and TRBJ1-5, with 8 bases fitting TRBD1. Looked up from germline, CDR1 is SNHLY and CDR2 is FYNNEI. Losses at the gene ends were 1 base for V and 3 bases for J; bases not matched to a gene: 8. CDR3 size: 17 residues.

V usage is TRBV29-1 and J usage is TRBJ1-1, with 7 bases fitting TRBD1. The CDR3 has 13 residues. Germline CDR1 is SQVTM and CDR2 is ANQGSEA. With 7 bases clipped from V and 1 base from J, the junction kept 6 bases outside the gene matches. Here the CDR3 reads CSARWTGNTEAFF. The CDR3 DNA reads as TGCAGCGCCAGATGGACAGGGAACACTGAAGCTTTCTTT.

The genes are TRBV3-1 (or the pseudogene TRBV3-2) and TRBJ1-2; the D is unclear. CDR1 is LGHDT, CDR2 YNNKEL, per germline (reference sequence). V lost 5 bases and J lost 8, with 12 bases in between. The CDR3 is made up of 12 amino acids. CDR3 in DNA: TGTGCCAGCAGCAAGGACTATTACGGCTACACCTTC. Translated, it gives CASSKDYYGYTF.

The chain has TRBV5-1 and TRBJ1-4, with D perhaps TRBD1 (5 bases). This CDR3 has 16 residues. Per germline, CDR1 SGHRS and CDR2 YFSETQ. Trimming removed 5 bases at V and 0 bases at J, with 14 bases between. CDR3 residues: CASRRDSLTTNEKLFF. The CDR3 nucleotides read TGCGCCAGCAGGCGAGACAGTTTAACAACTAATGAAAAACTGTTTTTT. The whole variable domain, remainder taken from reference TRBV5-1 and TRBJ1-4, is KAGVTQTPRYLIKTRGQQVTLSCSPISGHRSVSWYQQTPGQGLQFLFEYFSETQRNKGNFPGRFSGRQFSNSRSEMNVSTLELGDSALYLCASRRDSLTTNEKLFFGSGTQLSVL.

The rearrangement joins TRBV5-1 to TRBJ2-7; a possible D gene is TRBD1 (6 bases). This CDR3 has 15 amino acids. The germline V gene has CDR1 SGHRS and CDR2 YFSETQ. The V end was cut by 2 bases, the J end by 4 bases, with 16 bases between. The CDR3 loop is CASSFDRSKIYEQYF. CDR3 in DNA: TGCGCCAGCAGCTTTGACAGGTCTAAGATATACGAGCAGTACTTC.

This chain uses TRBV2 with TRBJ2-2; possible D gene TRBD1, 5 bases. This CDR3 has 14 amino acids. Per germline, CDR1 SNHLY and CDR2 FYNNEI. V lost 3 bases and J 6 bases, leaving 11 bases between the germline ends. The CDR3 protein is CASSEGRGAGELFF. CDR3 nucleotides: TGTGCCAGCAGTGAGGGGCGCGGCGCCGGGGAGCTGTTTTTT.

This clone was observed a few times. The rearrangement uses TRBV7-8 and TRBJ2-3; possible D gene TRBD2, 5 bases. Trimming stripped 6 bases from V and 2 bases from J, with 9 bases between. Germline assignment: CDR1 SGHVS and CDR2 FQNEAQ. The CDR3 sequence is 13 residues long. CDR3 protein: CASRDSATDTQYF. As DNA, the CDR3 is TGTGCCAGCAGGGACTCAGCCACAGATACGCAGTATTTT.

The chain employs TRBV7-3 and TRBJ2-1; D is unclear. CDR1 and CDR2 (germline): SGHTA, FQGTGA. CDR3 length equals 15 residues. Trimming removed 2 bases at V and 0 bases at J, with 8 bases between. DNA for the CDR3: TGTGCCAGCAGCTTATCCGGGTCCTCCTACAATGAGCAGTTCTTC. Translating gives CASSLSGSSYNEQFF.

The chain carries TRBV29-1 and TRBJ2-7; D unclear. V was shortened by 4 bases and J by 2 bases, with 9 bases between the two germline ends. CDR1 SQVTM and CDR2 ANQGSEA come from the germline V gene. The CDR3 sequence is 12 residues long. The CDR3 loop reads CSVVQVAYEQYF. Written as DNA, the CDR3 is TGCAGCGTTGTGCAGGTGGCCTACGAGCAGTACTTC.

The J gene is TRBJ2-2, the V gene TRBV5-1; 9 positions match TRBD2. CDR3 length equals 16 residues. Germline V gene data show CDR1 as SGHRS and CDR2 as YFSETQ. V was pared by 4 bases and J by 7 bases, with 11 bases of the junction left unmatched. The CDR3 nucleotides are TGCGCCAGCAGCCTGCTTGGCGGGGGGGCCGGCGGGGAGCTGTTTTTT. Protein product: CASSLLGGGAGGELFF. Variable domain in full (rest from reference TRBV5-1 and TRBJ2-2): KAGVTQTPRYLIKTRGQQVTLSCSPISGHRSVSWYQQTPGQGLQFLFEYFSETQRNKGNFPGRFSGRQFSNSRSEMNVSTLELGDSALYLCASSLLGGGAGGELFFGEGSRLTVL.

J is TRBJ1-3 and V is TRBV18; possibly TRBD1 for D (5 bases). Trimming took 2 bases from V and 1 from J, leaving 12 bases between them. CDR3 length: 16 amino acids. The germline CDR1 and CDR2 sequences are KGHSH and LQKENI. The CDR3 sequence: CASSPGQGGSGNTIYF. The CDR3 nucleotides are TGTGCCAGCTCACCAGGGCAGGGCGGTTCTGGAAACACCATATATTTT.

The table lists this clone with a few counts. The DNA of the CDR3 is TGTGCCTGGAGTGGCCGCCTACAGGGGTTCTCCTACAATGAGCAGTTCTTC. Its protein is CAWSGRLQGFSYNEQFF. The chain joins TRBV30 to TRBJ2-1; 7 bases agree with TRBD1. Germline values: CDR1 GTSNPN, CDR2 SVGIG (reference sequence). The CDR3 has 17 residues. The J segment lost 0 bases and the V segment lost 1 base, leaving 9 bases of the junction unmatched.